The T cell receptor (beta chain) under discussion was sequenced for a study of blood T cell repertoires in COVID-19. TCRdb's copy holds only in-frame clones and misses some; the assay was immunoSEQ multiplex PCR. Here the sample spans more than 110,000 clones, approximately 84% being singletons. J gave up 0 bases and V 1 base, and 8 bases lay outside the gene matches. Germline-derived CDR1 and CDR2 are SGHDT and YYEEEE. The CDR3 spans 17 residues. This clonotype was sampled from a man between 40 and 49 years old with acute COVID-19. Sequencing was carried out using PBMCs or T cells enriched from blood (not recorded which). The chain employs TRBV5-6 and TRBJ2-5; 8 bases fit TRBD2. The CDR3 spells CASSLTVVAGHQETQYF. CDR3 bases: TGTGCCAGCAGCTTGACCGTGGTAGCGGGGCACCAAGAGACCCAGTACTTC.